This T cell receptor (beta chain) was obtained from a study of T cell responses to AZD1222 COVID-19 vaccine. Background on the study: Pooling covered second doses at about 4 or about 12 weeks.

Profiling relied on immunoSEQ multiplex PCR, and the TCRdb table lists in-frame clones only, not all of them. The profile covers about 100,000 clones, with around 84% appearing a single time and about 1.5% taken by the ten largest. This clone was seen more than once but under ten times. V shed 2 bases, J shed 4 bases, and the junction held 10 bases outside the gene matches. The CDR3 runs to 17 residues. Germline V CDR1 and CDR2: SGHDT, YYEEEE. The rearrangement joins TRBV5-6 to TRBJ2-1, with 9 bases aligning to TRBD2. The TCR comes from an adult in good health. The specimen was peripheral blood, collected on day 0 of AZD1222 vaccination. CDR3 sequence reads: CASSFLLAGLGYNEQFF. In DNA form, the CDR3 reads TGTGCCAGCAGCTTTCTTCTAGCGGGGCTCGGGTACAATGAGCAGTTCTTC.